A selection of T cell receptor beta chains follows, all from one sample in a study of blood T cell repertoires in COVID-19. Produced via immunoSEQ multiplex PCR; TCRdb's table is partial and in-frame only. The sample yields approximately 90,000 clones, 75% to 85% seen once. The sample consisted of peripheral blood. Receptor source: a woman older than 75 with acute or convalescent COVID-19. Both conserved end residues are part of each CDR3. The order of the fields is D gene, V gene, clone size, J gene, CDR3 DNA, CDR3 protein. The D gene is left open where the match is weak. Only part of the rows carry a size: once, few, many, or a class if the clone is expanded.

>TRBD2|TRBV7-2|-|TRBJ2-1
TGTGCCAGCAGCAAAATAGCGGGAGACTACAATGAGCAGTTCTTC
CASSKIAGDYNEQFF
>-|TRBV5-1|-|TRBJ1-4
TGCGCCAGCAGCCCAGGACAGAATAATGAAAAACTGTTTTTT
CASSPGQNNEKLFF
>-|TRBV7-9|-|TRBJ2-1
TGTGCCAGCAGCCCCCGAACCGGGACAGAGCAGTTCTTC
CASSPRTGTEQFF
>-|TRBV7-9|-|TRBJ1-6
TGTGCCAGCAGCTCAATGGGCAGTTATAATTCACCCCTCCACTTT
CASSSMGSYNSPLHF
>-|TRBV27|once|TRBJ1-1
TGTGCCAGCAGTTTATACCCCGATCTAGACCGTGTGAACACTGAAGCTTTCTTT
CASSLYPDLDRVNTEAFF
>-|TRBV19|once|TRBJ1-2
TGTGCCAGTAGTATTTCACAGTTGAACTATGGCTACACCTTC
CASSISQLNYGYTF
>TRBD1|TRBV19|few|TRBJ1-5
TGTGCCAGTAGACAGGGGGATCAGCCCCAGCATTTT
CASRQGDQPQHF
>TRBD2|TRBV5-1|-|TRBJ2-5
TGCGCCAGCAGCTTGGGCCTAGCGGGAGGAATTCTCCAAGAGACCCAGTACTTC
CASSLGLAGGILQETQYF
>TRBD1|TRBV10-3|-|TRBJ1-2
TGTGCCACCCGGACAGGTCCTAACTATGGCTACACCTTC
CATRTGPNYGYTF
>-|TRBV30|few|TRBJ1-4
TGTGCCTGGAAAGGCCAGGGTGGGTTGGAAAAACTGTTTTTT
CAWKGQGGLEKLFF
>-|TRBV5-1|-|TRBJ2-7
TGCGCCAGCAGGAAAATGACAGGACCCTACGAGCAGTACTTC
CASRKMTGPYEQYF
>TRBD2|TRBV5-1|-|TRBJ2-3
TGCGCCAGCAGCTCACGCCCCGGGGGGGCGCGGACAGATACGCAGTATTTT
CASSSRPGGARTDTQYF
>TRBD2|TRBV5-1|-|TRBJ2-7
TGCGCCAGCAGCTATAGCGGGAACTCCTACGAGCAGTACTTC
CASSYSGNSYEQYF
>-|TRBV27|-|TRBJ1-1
TGTGCCAGCAGACTCAACACTGAAGCTTTCTTT
CASRLNTEAFF
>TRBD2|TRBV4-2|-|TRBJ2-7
TGTGCCAGCAGCCAAGCCATAGCGGGGGCCATCGACGAGCAGTACTTC
CASSQAIAGAIDEQYF
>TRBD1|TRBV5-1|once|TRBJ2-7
TGCGCCAGCAGCGACCGGGACAGGGCCCACTACGAGCAGTACTTC
CASSDRDRAHYEQYF
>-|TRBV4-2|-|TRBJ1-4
TGTGCCAGCAGCCCCGGTCGACTCTTACGTGGTGAAAAACTGTTTTTT
CASSPGRLLRGEKLFF
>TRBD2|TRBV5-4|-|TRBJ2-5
TGTGCCAGCAGCGCAACTAGCGGGGGGGCCTTTTTTCGGGAGACCCAGTACTTC
CASSATSGGAFFRETQYF
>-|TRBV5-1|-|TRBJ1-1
TGCGCCAGCAGCTTGATTGCGACCGGGACACAGAACACTGAAGCTTTCTTT
CASSLIATGTQNTEAFF
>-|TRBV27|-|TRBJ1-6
TGTGCCAGCAGTTATGGGCCCCGGGGGAGCTCCTATAATTCACCCCTCCACTTT
CASSYGPRGSSYNSPLHF
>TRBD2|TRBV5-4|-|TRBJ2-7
TGTGCCAGCAGCTTCGGGGCTAGCGGGACCTACGAGCAGTACTTC
CASSFGASGTYEQYF
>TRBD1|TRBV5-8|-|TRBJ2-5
TGTGCCAGCAGCCCCCGGGACAGGGAAGAGACCCAGTACTTC
CASSPRDREETQYF
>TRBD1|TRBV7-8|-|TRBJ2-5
TGTGCCAGCAGCCCCAGGGGGCGGGCGACCCAGTACTTC
CASSPRGRATQYF
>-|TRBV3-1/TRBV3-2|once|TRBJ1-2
TGTGCCAGCAGACTCCGGGACACCTCCTTAGCTAACTATGGCTACACCTTC
CASRLRDTSLANYGYTF
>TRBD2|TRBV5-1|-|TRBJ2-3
TGCGCCAGCAGCTCGCCGGGACTAGCGACAGATACGCAGTATTTT
CASSSPGLATDTQYF
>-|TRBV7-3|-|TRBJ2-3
TGTGCCAGCAGCCTCCAGGGGGGCGAGGATACGCAGTATTTT
CASSLQGGEDTQYF
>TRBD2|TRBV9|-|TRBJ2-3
TGTGCCAGCAGCTTTCGGACTAGCGGAAGCACAGATACGCAGTATTTT
CASSFRTSGSTDTQYF
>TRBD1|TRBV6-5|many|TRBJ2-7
TGTGCCAGCAGTTACTCTACCAGGGGGCCCTCTCAGCAGTACTTC
CASSYSTRGPSQQYF
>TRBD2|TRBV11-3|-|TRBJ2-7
TGTGCCAGCAGCCTCAGCGGGGATACCTACGAGCAGTACTTC
CASSLSGDTYEQYF
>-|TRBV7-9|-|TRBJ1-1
TGTGCCAGCAGCTCGGCGGGGAACACTGAAGCTTTCTTT
CASSSAGNTEAFF
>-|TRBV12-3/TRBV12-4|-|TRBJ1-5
TGTGCCAGCGGTTCGACAGCCAATCAGCCCCAGCATTTT
CASGSTANQPQHF
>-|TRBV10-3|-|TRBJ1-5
TGTGCCATCAGTGAGTCTTATAGCAATCAGCCCCAGCATTTT
CAISESYSNQPQHF
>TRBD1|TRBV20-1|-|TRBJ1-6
TGCAGTGCTAGTACAACAGGGGCGAGTAATTCACCCCTCCACTTT
CSASTTGASNSPLHF
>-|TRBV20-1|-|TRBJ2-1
TGCAGTGCTAGTATGCAGGCTATCTCCTACAATGAGCAGTTCTTC
CSASMQAISYNEQFF
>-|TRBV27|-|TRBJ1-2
TGTGCCAGCAGCCAAGGCCCGGACAGTGGCTACACCTTC
CASSQGPDSGYTF
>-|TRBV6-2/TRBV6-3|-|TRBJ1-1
TGTGCCAGCAGTTACGGACAGCCTAACACTGAAGCTTTCTTT
CASSYGQPNTEAFF
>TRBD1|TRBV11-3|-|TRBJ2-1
TGTGCCAGCAGCTCGACAGGGGATAGTAATGAGCAGTTCTTC
CASSSTGDSNEQFF
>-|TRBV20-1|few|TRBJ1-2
TGCAGTGCTAGACAGGAATATGGCTACACCTTC
CSARQEYGYTF
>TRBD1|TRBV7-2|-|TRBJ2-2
TGTGCCAGCAGCTTAAGACAGGGGAGCGGGGAGCTGTTTTTT
CASSLRQGSGELFF
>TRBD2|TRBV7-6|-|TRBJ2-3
TGTGCCAGCAGCTTATGGTTAGCGGGGGATACGCAGTATTTT
CASSLWLAGDTQYF
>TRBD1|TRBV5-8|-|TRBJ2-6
TGTGCCAGCAGCTTGTACAGGGGCTCGGCCTCTGGGGCCAACGTCCTGACTTTC
CASSLYRGSASGANVLTF
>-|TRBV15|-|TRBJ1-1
TGTGCCACCAGCAGAGATCGAGGCCCGAACACTGAAGCTTTCTTT
CATSRDRGPNTEAFF
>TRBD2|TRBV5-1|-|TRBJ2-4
TGCGCCAGCAGCTTGGAGCGGGGGGTAGCCAAAAACATTCAGTACTTC
CASSLERGVAKNIQYF
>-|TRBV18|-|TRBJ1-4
TGTGCCAGCTCATTTGCACAGAATAATGAAAAACTGTTTTTT
CASSFAQNNEKLFF
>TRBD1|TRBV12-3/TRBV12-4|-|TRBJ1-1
TGTGCCAGCCGGGGACAGGGGGCCACTGAAGCTTTCTTT
CASRGQGATEAFF
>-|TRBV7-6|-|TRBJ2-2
TGTGCCAGCAGCTTAGCGCGAGAGGCCGGGGAGCTGTTTTTT
CASSLAREAGELFF
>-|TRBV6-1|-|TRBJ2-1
TGTGCCAGCAGTGAAGGGGGGGGGCTACCCCAGTTGGATGAGCAGTTCTTC
CASSEGGGLPQLDEQFF
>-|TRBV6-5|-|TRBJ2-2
TGTGCCAGCGTGAGGATGGACACCGGGGAGCTGTTTTTT
CASVRMDTGELFF
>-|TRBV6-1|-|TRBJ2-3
TGTGCCAGCAGTGAAGCGTGGGGCCTCGCAGATACGCAGTATTTT
CASSEAWGLADTQYF
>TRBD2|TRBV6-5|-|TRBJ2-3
TGTGCCAGCAGAACGGGACTCCGGGGGGCAGATACGCAGTATTTT
CASRTGLRGADTQYF
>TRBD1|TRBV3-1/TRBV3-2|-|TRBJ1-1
TGTGCCAGCAGCCAAGGTTGGGACAGGGGTGGTGAAGCTTTCTTT
CASSQGWDRGGEAFF
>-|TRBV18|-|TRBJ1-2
TGTGCCAGCTCACCACCTGGTCACACGGCGGACTATGGCTACACCTTC
CASSPPGHTADYGYTF
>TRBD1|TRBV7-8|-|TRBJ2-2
TGTGCCAGCAGCTCTTGGGGACAGTCGAACACCGGGGAGCTGTTTTTT
CASSSWGQSNTGELFF